This is a list of T cell receptor beta chains from one sample in a study of CD8+CD57+ T cells in acquired aplastic anemia. TCRdb processed the reads anew with MiXCR; each CDR3 protein has one entry. The sample records about 160,000 distinct CDR3 sequences, about two thirds being singletons. The sample taken for sequencing was sorted CD4+, CD8+, or CD8+CD57+ T cells (not recorded which) from PBMCs. The receptors originated from a human donor with aplastic anemia. CDR3s leave out the opening cysteine and the closing phenylalanine or tryptophan. The order of the fields is J gene, V gene, CDR3 protein.

>TRBJ2-1|TRBV19
ASSIGHSTYNEQF
>TRBJ2-7|TRBV10-3
AISEETRPYEQY
>TRBJ2-2|TRBV7-2
ASSLASLNTGELF
>TRBJ1-6|TRBV2
ASSEKGGDSSPPH
>TRBJ2-3|TRBV10-1
ASSPGTESTDTQY
>NA|TRBV10-3
AISVTGGGHEQY
>TRBJ1-2|TRBV29-1
SVGDYT
>TRBJ1-1|TRBV7-9
ASTPGGSPNAEAF
>TRBJ1-1|TRBV20-1
SATPDRVNTEAF
>TRBJ1-3|TRBV10-3
AISDLQGDSGNTIY
>TRBJ2-5|TRBV9
ASSVGGAQETQY
>TRBJ2-1|TRBV12-3/TRBV12-4
ATGGQRTDEQF
>TRBJ2-7|TRBV20-1
SARDIVYEQY
>TRBJ1-6|TRBV19
ASSIFTGGGSPLH
>TRBJ1-6|TRBV20-1
SAPSFGQVNSPLH
>TRBJ2-6|TRBV6-4
ASSDSEDAGANVLT
>TRBJ2-7|TRBV2
ASSPEYEQY
>TRBJ1-5|TRBV7-9
ASSLGVGSTQSNQPQH
>TRBJ1-6|TRBV5-1
ASSTQGAYNSPLH
>TRBJ1-1|TRBV19
ASGAGGGTEAF
>TRBJ2-6|TRBV7-2
ASSLMDAGSGANVLT
>TRBJ2-7|TRBV2
ASSVTSVSEQY
>TRBJ1-6|TRBV25-1
ASSESQGPPLH
>TRBJ1-4|TRBV28
ASSLPVPANEKLF
>TRBJ2-1|TRBV6-4
ASSGAGDTGELF
>TRBJ1-1|TRBV28
AGAGTMNTEAF
>TRBJ2-3|TRBV4-3
ASSQEGQGSTDTQY
>TRBJ2-1|TRBV6-4
ASSDEEGGNNEQF
>TRBJ2-1|TRBV5-4
ASSSAGGGREQF
>TRBJ1-1|TRBV2
ASSRGWRGTLNTEAF
>TRBJ2-7|TRBV20-1
SASEGAGGEQY
>TRBJ1-1|TRBV20-1
SARVQASNTEAF
>TRBJ2-7|TRBV2
ASRIPLAGRYEQY
>NA|TRBV2
ASSEWRDTPYEQY
>TRBJ2-7|TRBV7-8
ASSLGQGNTYEQY
>TRBJ2-1|TRBV20-1
SAWSGGARDEQF
>TRBJ2-7|TRBV10-3
AISEANGAGEQY
>TRBJ2-1|TRBV20-1
SASGDRDGRDRNEQF
>TRBJ1-2|TRBV7-2
ASSLRDMYGYT
>TRBJ2-3|TRBV19
ASSTGENTDTQY
>TRBJ2-5|TRBV7-2
ASSYRIEGLETQY
>TRBJ1-4|TRBV24-1
ATSGGRRQDEKLF
>TRBJ2-1|TRBV7-3
ASSLAGPSYNEQS
>TRBJ2-3|TRBV15
ATSSNRGSGTDMQY
>TRBJ1-5|TRBV20-1
SAGTGNQPQH
>TRBJ2-3|TRBV9
ASNLGLAGGTDTQY
>TRBJ1-1|TRBV7-2
ASSPSTGGLAEAF
>TRBJ2-5|TRBV7-2
ASSLSGGWGEETQY
>TRBJ1-4|TRBV5-1
ASSPRAATNEKLF
>TRBJ1-1|TRBV2
ASSVTGALTEAF
>TRBJ2-5|TRBV6-4
ASSDGTSGGNETQY
>TRBJ1-1|TRBV9
ASSQVQGRGETEAF
>TRBJ2-2|TRBV25-1
ASSEYGWKGKPPNTGELF
>TRBJ1-1|TRBV29-1
SVEGPGPEAF
>TRBJ2-3|TRBV20-1
SAGSLLSSQWGTDTQY
>TRBJ1-5|TRBV6-6
ASSLRTGGQPQH